This T cell receptor beta chain was documented in a study of T cell repertoires in cytomegalovirus infection (dated by TCRdb to about 2019). A note on the overall study: Donor HLA type was relevant to the analysis, as public TCR beta signatures indicated carriage of CMV infection together with the matching HLA type. What the authors observed across the whole study: In both this cohort and an independent roughly 330-donor cohort, the cumulative frequency of public TCR beta family members distinguished carriers of CMV infection plus the relevant HLA type. The ex vivo response was dominated by HLA-C-restricted CMV-specific TCR beta clonotypes, which also provided the single most frequent clonotype in two of eight donors.

The instrument was an Illumina HiSeq 1500. The raw public data were reprocessed by TCRdb itself: fastp quality trimming at Q25, MiXCR clonotype calling, in-frame beta chains only. When rows share a CDR3 protein, they turn into one entry using the most common DNA and genes. The table for this sample lists 150,000 to 200,000 distinct CDR3 sequences; about an eighth of them were counted only once. The top ten clones comprise 25% to 30% of the sample. This clonotype showed up many times. It lacks a known antigen. Base quality data are lacking; no much larger clone is found one base away. This sequence was found in a human donor in good health (CMV status not recorded). Some clones in this sample may be carry-over from other donors' samples. Sequencing was done on a sample of PBMCs.

The CDR3 in this case is CASSLKGVNQPQHF. The sequence in DNA is TGTGCCAGCAGTTTAAAAGGGGTTAATCAGCCCCAGCATTTT. In this chain, TRBV12-3 or TRBV12-4 is recombined with TRBJ1-5; TRBD1 is a weak D gene call, 5 bases matching. The CDR3 contains 14 residues, cysteine and phenylalanine counted. The read is trimmed to its CDR3 DNA, 42 bases read in frame from base 1. V was cut back by 2 bases and J by 4 bases, leaving a gap of 9 bases between them.